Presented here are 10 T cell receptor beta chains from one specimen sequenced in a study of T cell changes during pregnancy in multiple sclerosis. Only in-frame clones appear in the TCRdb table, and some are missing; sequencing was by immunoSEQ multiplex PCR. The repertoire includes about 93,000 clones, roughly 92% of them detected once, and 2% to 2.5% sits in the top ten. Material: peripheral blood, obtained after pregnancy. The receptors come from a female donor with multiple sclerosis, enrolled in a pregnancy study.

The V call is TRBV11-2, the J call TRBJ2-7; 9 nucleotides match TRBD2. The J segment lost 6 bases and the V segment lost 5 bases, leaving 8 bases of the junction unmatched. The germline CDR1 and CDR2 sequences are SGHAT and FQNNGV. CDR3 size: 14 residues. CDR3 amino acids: CASSQVAGVFEQYF. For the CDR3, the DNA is TGTGCCAGCAGCCAAGTAGCGGGGGTTTTCGAGCAGTACTTC.

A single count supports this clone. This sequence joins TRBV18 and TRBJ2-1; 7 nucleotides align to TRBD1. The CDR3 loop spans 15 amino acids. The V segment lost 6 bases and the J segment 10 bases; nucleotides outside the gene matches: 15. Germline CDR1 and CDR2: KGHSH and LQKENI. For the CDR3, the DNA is TGTGCCAGCTCCCCCGGACAGGAGAGGGTTGGGGAGCAGTTCTTC. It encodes CASSPGQERVGEQFF.

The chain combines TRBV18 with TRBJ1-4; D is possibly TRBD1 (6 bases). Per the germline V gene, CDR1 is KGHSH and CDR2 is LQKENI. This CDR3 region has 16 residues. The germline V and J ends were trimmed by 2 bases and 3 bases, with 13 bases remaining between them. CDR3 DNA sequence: TGTGCCAGCTCACCATTTGAAAACAGGGCTAATGAAAAACTGTTTTTT. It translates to CASSPFENRANEKLFF.

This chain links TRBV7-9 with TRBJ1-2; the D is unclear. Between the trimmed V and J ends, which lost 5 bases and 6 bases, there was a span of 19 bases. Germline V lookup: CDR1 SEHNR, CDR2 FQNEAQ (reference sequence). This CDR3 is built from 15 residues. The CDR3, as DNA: TGTGCCAGCAGCAGACCCTTTGGACGGGAGGATGGCTACACCTTC. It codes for CASSRPFGREDGYTF. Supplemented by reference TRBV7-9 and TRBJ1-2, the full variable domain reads DTGVSQNPRHKITKRGQNVTFRCDPISEHNRLYWYRQTLGQGPEFLTYFQNEAQLEKSRLLSDRFSAERPKGSFSTLEIQRTEQGDSAMYLCASSRPFGREDGYTFGSGTRLTVV.

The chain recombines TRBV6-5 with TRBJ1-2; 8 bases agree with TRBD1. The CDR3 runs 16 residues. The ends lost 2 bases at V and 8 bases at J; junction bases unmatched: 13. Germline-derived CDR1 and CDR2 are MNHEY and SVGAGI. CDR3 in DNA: TGTGCCAGCAGTTACGTGCAGGGGGCTACGAGGACGGGCTACACCTTC. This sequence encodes CASSYVQGATRTGYTF.

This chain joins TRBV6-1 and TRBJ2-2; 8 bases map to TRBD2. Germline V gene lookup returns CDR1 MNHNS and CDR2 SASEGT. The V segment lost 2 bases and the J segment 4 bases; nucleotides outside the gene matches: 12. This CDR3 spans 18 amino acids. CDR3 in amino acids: CASSEFWAALAATGELFF. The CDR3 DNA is TGTGCCAGCAGTGAATTTTGGGCGGCACTAGCGGCCACCGGGGAGCTGTTTTTT.

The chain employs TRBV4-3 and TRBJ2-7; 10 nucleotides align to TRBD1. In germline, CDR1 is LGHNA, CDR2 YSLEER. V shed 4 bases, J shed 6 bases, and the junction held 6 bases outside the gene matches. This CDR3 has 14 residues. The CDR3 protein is CASSPRDRGFEQYF. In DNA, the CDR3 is TGCGCCAGCAGCCCCCGGGACAGGGGTTTCGAGCAGTACTTC.

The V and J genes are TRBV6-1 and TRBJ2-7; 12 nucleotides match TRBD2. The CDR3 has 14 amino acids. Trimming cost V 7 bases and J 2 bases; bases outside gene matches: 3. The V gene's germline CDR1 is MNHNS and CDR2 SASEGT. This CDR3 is CASKGLAGTYEQYF. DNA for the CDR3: TGTGCCAGCAAAGGACTAGCGGGAACCTACGAGCAGTACTTC.

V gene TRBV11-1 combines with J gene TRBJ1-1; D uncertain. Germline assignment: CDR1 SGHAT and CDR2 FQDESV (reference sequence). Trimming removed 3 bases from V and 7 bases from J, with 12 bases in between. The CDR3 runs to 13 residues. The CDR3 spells CASSLRFLNEAFF. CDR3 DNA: TGTGCCAGCAGCTTGAGATTCCTCAATGAAGCTTTCTTT.

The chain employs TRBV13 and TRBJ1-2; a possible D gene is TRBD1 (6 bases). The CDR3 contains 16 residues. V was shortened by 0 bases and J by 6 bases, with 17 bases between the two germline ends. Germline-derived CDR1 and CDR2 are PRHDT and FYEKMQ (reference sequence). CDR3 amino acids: CASSLGAGVNLHGYTF. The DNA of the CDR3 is TGTGCCAGCAGCTTAGGGGCAGGGGTTAACCTCCATGGCTACACCTTC.